The 2 T cell receptor beta chains below come from one sample, sequenced in a study of blood T cells in healthy people across ages (dated by TCRdb to the mid-2010s). Libraries were constructed by 5' RACE. Instrument used: Illumina HiSeq 2500. The second PCR ran for about 7 to 11 cycles and used a J-beta primer mix along with a sample-barcoded 5' primer. TCRdb reprocessing: public reads trimmed at Q25 with fastp, clones called with MiXCR, in-frame beta chains kept. One record per CDR3 amino acid sequence lists the most common genes and DNA. The sample data list about 1.8 million distinct CDR3 sequences, and roughly 50% of these were observed just once. 2% to 2.5% of the sample is held by the ten biggest clonotypes. Sequencing was carried out using blood. The origin of the receptors is a woman between 40 and 50 years old in good health.

V gene TRBV20-1 combines with J gene TRBJ2-7; possibly TRBD1 for D (6 bases). In germline, CDR1 is DFQATT, CDR2 SNEGSKA (reference sequence). Trimming shortened V by 0 bases and J by 2 bases, and 17 bases separated the two germline ends. The CDR3 length is 16 residues. CDR3 in DNA: TGCAGTGCTAGAGATCGGGTGACAGGTGGAACCTACGAGCAGTACTTC. This sequence encodes CSARDRVTGGTYEQYF.

This sequence joins TRBV27 and TRBJ2-3; 9 bases match TRBD2. CDR3 size: 15 residues. Germline lookup yields CDR1 MNHEY and CDR2 SMNVEV (reference sequence). Trimming removed 3 bases from V and 5 bases from J; junction bases left unmatched: 6. CDR3 loop: CASSFGRAGGDTQYF. CDR3 DNA: TGTGCCAGCAGTTTCGGTCGAGCGGGGGGAGATACGCAGTATTTT.